This is a list of T cell receptor beta chains from one sample in a study of blood T cell repertoires in COVID-19. The protocol was immunoSEQ multiplex PCR, while the TCRdb copy is restricted to in-frame clones and leaves out a portion. The sample has around 66,000 clones, 80% seen once; the top ten hold around 10%. The source material was peripheral blood. The receptor source for this set is a human donor in a cohort sampled during active COVID-19. Each CDR3 is given with its conserved first and last residue. D genes are given only for firm matches. The listing skips clone size in some rows; elsewhere it reads once, few, many or a size class.

-	TRBV10-1	-	TRBJ2-7	TGCGCCAGCCTTCCGTTCACTGGGGGCCGAGGGACCTACGAGCAGTACTTC	CASLPFTGGRGTYEQYF
-	TRBV28	-	TRBJ1-2	TGTGCCAGCAACCTCCAAGGGGCACAGCGGGTTGGCTACACCTTC	CASNLQGAQRVGYTF
-	TRBV28	TRBD1	TRBJ1-6	TGTGCCAGCTCGACAGGGACGGCCTATAATTCACCCCTCCACTTT	CASSTGTAYNSPLHF
-	TRBV27	TRBD1	TRBJ2-7	TGTGCCAGCAGAAGGTGGGGGACAGAGACCTACGAGCAGTACTTC	CASRRWGTETYEQYF
-	TRBV7-2	TRBD2	TRBJ2-7	TGTGCCAGCAGCTTAGTTCCGGGAGGGGGGGCTTACGAGCAGTACTTC	CASSLVPGGGAYEQYF
-	TRBV12-3/TRBV12-4	TRBD2	TRBJ2-1	TGTGCCAGCATCCCCGGGGGAGGGAATGAGCAGTTCTTC	CASIPGGGNEQFF
-	TRBV3-1/TRBV3-2	-	TRBJ1-2	TGTGCCAGCAGCCCGCATGGGCAGCTTAACTATGGCTACACCTTC	CASSPHGQLNYGYTF
once	TRBV20-1	-	TRBJ1-4	TGCAGTGCTAGTTGGGGGCTCGAGTCGACTAATGAAAAACTGTTTTTT	CSASWGLESTNEKLFF
-	TRBV28	-	TRBJ1-3	TGTGCCAGCAGTTACTCGCGGTTAGGAAACACCATATATTTT	CASSYSRLGNTIYF
-	TRBV5-3	TRBD1	TRBJ1-4	TGTGCCAGAAGCTTGGTGACAGGGAAGTCTGAAAAACTGTTTTTT	CARSLVTGKSEKLFF
-	TRBV9	TRBD2	TRBJ2-7	TGTGCCAGCAGCGTCGCCCGCCCCCCCAGCGGGAGCTCCTACGAGCAGTACTTC	CASSVARPPSGSSYEQYF
-	TRBV7-2	TRBD1	TRBJ1-6	TGTGCCAGCAGCCGGGACAGGGGCGGGTCACCCCTCCACTTT	CASSRDRGGSPLHF
once	TRBV3-1/TRBV3-2	TRBD1	TRBJ1-4	TGTGCCAGCAGCCAAACGGACAGGGGACCTAATGAAAAACTGTTTTTT	CASSQTDRGPNEKLFF
-	TRBV5-4	-	TRBJ2-5	TGTGCCAGCAGCTTGGGTCCGCAAGAGACCCAGTACTTC	CASSLGPQETQYF
-	TRBV4-3	TRBD2	TRBJ2-7	TGCGCCAGCAGCACAAGGAGCGGGAGTGGCGAGCAGTACTTC	CASSTRSGSGEQYF
-	TRBV4-2	TRBD2	TRBJ2-5	TGTGCCAGCAGCCAAGATCGGACTAGTAAGACCCAGTACTTC	CASSQDRTSKTQYF
-	TRBV7-2	-	TRBJ1-1	TGTGCCAGCAGCTTAGATTATGTGAACACTGAAGCTTTCTTT	CASSLDYVNTEAFF
-	TRBV29-1	TRBD1	TRBJ2-2	TGCAGCGTTGAAACCGGGACAGCAAACACCGGGGAGCTGTTTTTT	CSVETGTANTGELFF
once	TRBV11-2	-	TRBJ2-1	TGTGCCAGCAGCTTGCGTAATGAGCAGTTCTTC	CASSLRNEQFF
-	TRBV10-3	TRBD1	TRBJ2-2	TGTGCCATCAGTGATAGCCGGACAGGGGTCGGGGAGCTGTTTTTT	CAISDSRTGVGELFF
many	TRBV18	-	TRBJ1-4	TGTGCCAGCTCACCACCGGCAGGGCCTAATGAAAAACTGTTTTTT	CASSPPAGPNEKLFF
few	TRBV6-2/TRBV6-3	TRBD2	TRBJ2-5	TGTGCCAGCAGGCCTAGCGGGGAGGGAGAGACCCAGTACTTC	CASRPSGEGETQYF
-	TRBV27	-	TRBJ2-7	TGTGCCAGCAGCCTAAGCCGGGCTAGCCGGTACGAGCAGTACTTC	CASSLSRASRYEQYF
-	TRBV11-3	TRBD1	TRBJ1-6	TGTGCCAGCACCGTATATTCACAGGGGGCGATTTTTTGTTCACCCCTCCACTTT	CASTVYSQGAIFCSPLHF
-	TRBV11-2	TRBD1	TRBJ2-7	TGTGCCAGCAGCGTTGGGACAGGGAACTACGAGCAGTACTTC	CASSVGTGNYEQYF
-	TRBV7-3	-	TRBJ2-3	TGTGCCAGCAGCTCTTCGGTTGGGGGGAGCACAGATACGCAGTATTTT	CASSSSVGGSTDTQYF
once	TRBV12-3/TRBV12-4	-	TRBJ2-7	TGTGCCAGCAGTAGTACAGGGTTGGACGAGCAGTACTTC	CASSSTGLDEQYF
-	TRBV7-2	-	TRBJ1-1	TGTGCCAGCAGCTTAGCGCCTTGGGGGGGCCTGATGAACACTGAAGCTTTCTTT	CASSLAPWGGLMNTEAFF
-	TRBV7-3	TRBD2	TRBJ2-1	TGTGCCAGCAGCCGAACCGGGACTAGCGGAGGTGAGCAGTTCTTC	CASSRTGTSGGEQFF
-	TRBV5-1	-	TRBJ2-5	TGCGCCAGCAGCTTGGGTACTTTGCAAGAGACCCAGTACTTC	CASSLGTLQETQYF
-	TRBV18	-	TRBJ1-6	TGTGCCAGCTCCCCGGGACAAAGGTCACCCCTCCACTTT	CASSPGQRSPLHF
few	TRBV10-3	TRBD1	TRBJ2-7	TGTGCCATCAATTCCGGGACAGGGGGCGAGCAGTACTTC	CAINSGTGGEQYF
-	TRBV27	TRBD1	TRBJ1-2	TGTGCCAGCAGCCTGACAGGGTTAAACTATGGCTACACCTTC	CASSLTGLNYGYTF
few	TRBV4-2	TRBD1	TRBJ2-7	TGTGCCAGCAGCCAGTCACCGGGACAGGGGAACCACGAGCAGTACTTC	CASSQSPGQGNHEQYF
-	TRBV29-1	-	TRBJ2-3	TGCAGCGTTGGTACCCCTCAGTCGGATACGCAGTATTTT	CSVGTPQSDTQYF
-	TRBV29-1	-	TRBJ2-5	TGCAGCGTTGTTACAGGGGGAGGGGAGACCCAGTACTTC	CSVVTGGGETQYF
-	TRBV18	-	TRBJ2-3	TGTGCCAGCTCACCAAGACGCCGGGGGAGTAGCACAGATACGCAGTATTTT	CASSPRRRGSSTDTQYF
few	TRBV20-1	-	TRBJ2-7	TGCAGTGCAGCGGACTCCTACGAGCAGTACTTC	CSAADSYEQYF
-	TRBV4-2	TRBD2	TRBJ2-7	TGTGCCAGCAGCTCCGAGAGACTAGCGGTTACTTACGAGCAGTACTTC	CASSSERLAVTYEQYF
-	TRBV7-9	-	TRBJ2-6	TGTGCCAGCAGCTTCACAGTCCTGACTTTC	CASSFTVLTF
-	TRBV7-9	-	TRBJ1-1	TGTGCCAGCAGCCTAAACAGGGAATTGGCCACTGAAGCTTTCTTT	CASSLNRELATEAFF
-	TRBV5-1	-	TRBJ1-1	TGCGCCAGCAGCTTGAGAGGCAGGGCGAACACTGAAGCTTTCTTT	CASSLRGRANTEAFF
-	TRBV6-5	-	TRBJ1-1	TGTGCCAGCAGTTACCGCAGGGTCGGCACTGAAGCTTTCTTT	CASSYRRVGTEAFF
-	TRBV5-5	TRBD1	TRBJ2-3	TGTGCCAGCAGGGTATCGGGACAGGGCACAGATACGCAGTATTTT	CASRVSGQGTDTQYF
-	TRBV21-1	-	TRBJ2-5	TGTGCCAGCAGCAAAGATGAGGGCGGCATAGCGAAGACCCAGTACTTC	CASSKDEGGIAKTQYF
once	TRBV4-3	-	TRBJ2-6	TGCGCCAGCAGCCAAGATCGATACAGGGGGGGCAACGTCCTGACTTTC	CASSQDRYRGGNVLTF
-	TRBV25-1	TRBD1	TRBJ1-2	TGTGCCAGCAGAGGGCCGGGACAGGGAACAAAGGTGGTCTTC	CASRGPGQGTKVVF
once	TRBV9	-	TRBJ2-7	TGTGCCAGCAGCGCCGAAGTGGGGGGTGGCGAGCAGTACTTC	CASSAEVGGGEQYF
few	TRBV28	TRBD1	TRBJ1-2	TGTGCCAGCAGTTTTGGGCAGGGGGCGGGCTACACCTTC	CASSFGQGAGYTF
-	TRBV7-2	-	TRBJ2-7	TGTGCCAGCAGCCCCGGACTGTTTTCGGGCGAGCAGTACTTC	CASSPGLFSGEQYF